These T cell receptor beta chains were read from a single sample in a study of T cells after posttransplantation cyclophosphamide. Here immunoSEQ multiplex PCR was the method, and the copy in TCRdb shows in-frame clones only, minus some. The table records 34,000 or so clones, about 91% of them present only once. Sequenced input: naive CD4+ T cells sorted from blood. Receptors were obtained from a man aged 30 to 39 in good health and a related stem cell transplant donor. CDR3s include the opening cysteine and the closing phenylalanine or tryptophan. A D gene is named only where the DNA matches it firmly. Expanded clones get a size class; other rows say once, few or many, or leave the size out.

>TRBJ1-1|-|TRBV9|-|13
CASSVGEKTEAFF
TGTGCCAGCAGCGTAGGGGAGAAAACTGAAGCTTTCTTT
>TRBJ1-3|-|TRBV9|-|15
CASSPGEFSGNTIYF
TGTGCCAGCAGCCCCGGGGAGTTCTCTGGAAACACCATATATTTT
>TRBJ1-1|-|TRBV5-6|TRBD1|15
CASSRQGRKFSEAFF
TGTGCCAGCAGCCGACAGGGGAGAAAATTCTCTGAAGCTTTCTTT
>TRBJ2-5|-|TRBV2|TRBD1|13
CASRGGFGETQYF
TGTGCCAGCCGAGGGGGCTTCGGAGAGACCCAGTACTTC
>TRBJ1-1|-|TRBV9|-|15
CASSVTLGMGTEAFF
TGTGCCAGCAGCGTAACCCTAGGAATGGGTACTGAAGCTTTCTTT
>TRBJ2-2|-|TRBV5-1|-|17
CASSLIPGQGSAGELFF
TGCGCCAGCAGCCTGATCCCGGGGCAGGGGAGTGCCGGGGAGCTGTTTTTT
>TRBJ2-3|-|TRBV9|-|17
CASSVGGSHTSTDTQYF
TGTGCCAGCAGCGTAGGAGGTTCGCATACTAGCACAGATACGCAGTATTTT
>TRBJ2-1|-|TRBV19|TRBD1|14
CASSGQGRYNEQFF
TGTGCCAGTAGCGGACAGGGGCGCTACAATGAGCAGTTCTTC
>TRBJ1-1|-|TRBV7-3|-|15
CASSPRRGANTEAFF
TGTGCCAGCAGCCCCAGGCGGGGAGCGAACACTGAAGCTTTCTTT
>TRBJ1-1|-|TRBV5-1|-|14
CASSLATANTEAFF
TGCGCCAGCAGCTTGGCGACAGCGAACACTGAAGCTTTCTTT
>TRBJ2-7|-|TRBV5-4|TRBD2|13
CAMKPGLAAEQYF
TGTGCCATGAAGCCGGGACTAGCAGCCGAGCAGTACTTC
>TRBJ2-5|-|TRBV25-1|-|14
CASSEPGIVETQYF
TGTGCCAGCAGTGAGCCGGGGATCGTAGAGACCCAGTACTTC
>TRBJ1-5|-|TRBV7-9|TRBD1|16
CASSLGTGGGNQPQHF
TGTGCCAGCAGCTTAGGGACAGGCGGGGGCAATCAGCCCCAGCATTTT
>TRBJ1-2|-|TRBV11-2|-|16
CASRPGPGGKNYGYTF
TGTGCCAGCAGACCGGGTCCGGGGGGCAAAAACTATGGCTACACCTTC
>TRBJ1-2|once|TRBV19|TRBD1|14
CASSRTGTNYGYTF
TGTGCCAGTAGCAGGACAGGGACCAACTATGGCTACACCTTC
>TRBJ1-1|-|TRBV5-4|-|15
CASSLKQGVNTEAFF
TGTGCCAGCAGCCTGAAACAGGGAGTGAACACTGAAGCTTTCTTT
>TRBJ1-1|-|TRBV5-6|TRBD1|17
CASSGPGQGFGDTEAFF
TGTGCCAGCAGCGGACCGGGACAGGGGTTCGGGGACACTGAAGCTTTCTTT
>TRBJ1-2|-|TRBV5-1|-|12
CASSAGAGGYTF
TGCGCCAGCAGCGCGGGCGCGGGTGGCTACACCTTC
>TRBJ2-7|-|TRBV7-9|-|17
CASSSSPGQGSSYEQYF
TGTGCCAGCAGCTCATCTCCGGGACAAGGTAGCTCCTACGAGCAGTACTTC
>TRBJ2-2|-|TRBV5-4|-|15
CASSIQGRNTGELFF
TGTGCCAGCAGCATACAGGGAAGGAACACCGGGGAGCTGTTTTTT
>TRBJ2-3|once|TRBV9|-|17
CASSVVFFGRGTDTQYF
TGTGCCAGCAGCGTAGTTTTTTTTGGGCGGGGCACAGATACGCAGTATTTT
>TRBJ2-7|few|TRBV21-1|-|16
CASSKVGLAGTYEQYF
TGTGCCAGCAGCAAAGTGGGACTAGCGGGGACCTACGAGCAGTACTTC
>TRBJ2-7|-|TRBV18|TRBD1|16
CASSPTPTGASYEQYF
TGTGCCAGCTCACCTACCCCGACAGGGGCGTCCTACGAGCAGTACTTC
>TRBJ1-1|-|TRBV5-8|-|17
CASSNRQMGLPNTEAFF
TGTGCCAGCAGCAACAGGCAAATGGGGCTGCCGAACACTGAAGCTTTCTTT
>TRBJ2-3|-|TRBV5-1|-|15
CASSLAGKPTDTQYF
TGCGCCAGCAGCTTGGCCGGGAAGCCCACAGATACGCAGTATTTT
>TRBJ1-4|-|TRBV5-3|-|17
CARSLGHPRTTNEKLFF
TGTGCCAGAAGCTTGGGGCACCCCCGAACAACTAATGAAAAACTGTTTTTT
>TRBJ2-3|-|TRBV6-5|TRBD2|15
CASSYRGGSTDTQYF
TGTGCCAGCAGTTACCGGGGGGGCTCCACAGATACGCAGTATTTT
>TRBJ2-6|-|TRBV12-5|TRBD1|20
CASGSLGTGTGGFGANVLTF
TGTGCTAGTGGTTCCCTGGGTACCGGGACAGGGGGGTTTGGGGCCAACGTCCTGACTTTC
>TRBJ1-1|few|TRBV10-3|-|15
CAISDPRQPNTEAFF
TGTGCCATCAGTGATCCGAGGCAGCCGAACACTGAAGCTTTCTTT
>TRBJ2-1|-|TRBV13|-|18
CASSLALRLGGVYNEQFF
TGTGCCAGCAGCCTAGCCCTTCGACTGGGCGGGGTCTACAATGAGCAGTTCTTC
>TRBJ1-2|-|TRBV14|-|15
CASPSTPFRGYGYTF
TGTGCCAGCCCCTCCACCCCCTTTAGGGGCTATGGCTACACCTTC
>TRBJ1-6|-|TRBV7-9|-|12
CASSSPGSPLHF
TGTGCCAGCAGCTCGCCGGGATCACCCCTCCACTTT
>TRBJ2-7|-|TRBV11-2|-|14
CASSLVPVTYEQYF
TGTGCCAGCAGCTTAGTCCCAGTTACCTACGAGCAGTACTTC
>TRBJ1-4|-|TRBV28|-|12
CASERDNEKLFF
TGTGCCAGCGAGAGGGATAATGAAAAACTGTTTTTT
>TRBJ2-7|-|TRBV2|TRBD1|11
CASGQGYEQYF
TGTGCCAGCGGACAGGGCTACGAGCAGTACTTC
>TRBJ2-7|-|TRBV7-9|TRBD1|15
CASSSSDRQGREQYF
TGTGCCAGCAGCTCATCCGATCGACAGGGTAGAGAGCAGTACTTC
>TRBJ1-6|-|TRBV9|-|13
CASRREGASPLHF
TGTGCCAGCAGGAGGGAAGGAGCTTCACCCCTCCACTTT
>TRBJ2-1|-|TRBV5-1|-|14
CASSRSRAANEQFF
TGCGCCAGCAGCCGGAGTAGAGCAGCCAATGAGCAGTTCTTC
>TRBJ1-1|-|TRBV7-3|TRBD1|14
CASSSHRGNTEAFF
TGTGCCAGCAGCAGTCACAGGGGGAACACTGAAGCTTTCTTT
>TRBJ2-7|-|TRBV7-8|-|18
CASSLTKTAGLIFHEQYF
TGTGCCAGCAGCCTAACGAAGACTGCGGGGCTGATTTTCCACGAGCAGTACTTC
>TRBJ1-5|-|TRBV4-2|-|14
CASSQDGDSQPQHF
TGTGCCAGCAGCCAAGATGGAGACAGTCAGCCCCAGCATTTT
>TRBJ1-2|-|TRBV19|TRBD1|15
CASSIGRGLGYGYTF
TGTGCCAGTAGTATCGGCAGGGGGCTTGGCTATGGCTACACCTTC
>TRBJ1-6|-|TRBV7-9|TRBD1|14
CASSPGQGYSPLHF
TGTGCCAGCAGCCCCGGACAGGGGTATTCACCCCTCCACTTT
>TRBJ2-7|-|TRBV5-1|-|15
CASSFRGTQAYEQYF
TGCGCCAGCAGCTTTAGGGGGACCCAGGCCTACGAGCAGTACTTC
>TRBJ2-3|-|TRBV4-1|TRBD2|17
CASSLLSGGGFTDTQYF
TGCGCCAGCAGCCTCCTATCCGGGGGGGGCTTCACAGATACGCAGTATTTT
>TRBJ2-5|once|TRBV7-9|TRBD1|15
CASSLGGTVQETQYF
TGTGCCAGCAGCTTAGGAGGGACAGTTCAAGAGACCCAGTACTTC
>TRBJ2-1|-|TRBV19|TRBD2|15
CASSIERGTYNEQFF
TGTGCCAGTAGTATTGAGCGGGGGACCTACAATGAGCAGTTCTTC
>TRBJ1-6|-|TRBV6-5|-|14
CASGQLTSVSPLHF
TGTGCCAGTGGGCAGCTTACGTCGGTTTCACCCCTCCACTTT
>TRBJ2-3|-|TRBV19|TRBD2|15
CASRVAGDRTDTQYF
TGTGCCAGTAGGGTAGCGGGGGACCGAACAGATACGCAGTATTTT
>TRBJ1-1|-|TRBV19|-|14
CASSIGGRETEAFF
TGTGCCAGTAGTATTGGGGGCAGGGAGACTGAAGCTTTCTTT
>TRBJ1-2|-|TRBV6-1|TRBD1|13
CASSRDSHYGYTF
TGTGCCAGCAGTCGGGACAGCCACTATGGCTACACCTTC
>TRBJ2-7|-|TRBV10-3|-|16
CAISGLGGTVLYEQYF
TGTGCCATCAGTGGCTTGGGGGGAACTGTTCTCTACGAGCAGTACTTC
>TRBJ1-5|-|TRBV29-1|-|13
CSVGQVSNQPQHF
TGCAGCGTTGGACAGGTTAGCAATCAGCCCCAGCATTTT
>TRBJ1-2|-|TRBV5-4|-|14
CASRGRGRDYGYTF
TGTGCCAGCAGAGGCAGGGGTAGGGACTATGGCTACACCTTC
>TRBJ2-5|-|TRBV7-3|TRBD1|13
CASSYGTEETQYF
TGTGCCAGCAGCTATGGGACAGAAGAGACCCAGTACTTC